This T cell receptor (beta chain) was retrieved from a study of blood T cells in healthy people across ages. The donors, aged 6 to 90, were healthy Caucasians from Russia. Each sample had at least 6 million PBMCs isolated. A sample-barcoded 5' primer and a J-beta primer mix were used in a second PCR of about 6 to 11 cycles. From each sample, at least 2.5 million paired-end reads containing CDR3 were obtained. Each CDR3 protein is one row after TCRdb ran MiXCR on the 5' RACE reads. This sample yields under 800,000 distinct CDR3 sequences, of which over 20% are seen a single time; under 4% belongs to the top ten. This CDR3 has 15 amino acids. Germline assignment: CDR1 MGHDK and CDR2 SYGVNS. Trimming at V came to 4 bases and at J to 5 bases, leaving 5 bases not matched to a gene.

Sequencing input: blood. The V gene is TRBV25-1, the J gene TRBJ2-2; 9 bases fit TRBD2. The sequence came from a man aged 65 to 85 in good health. The DNA of the CDR3 is TGTGCCAGCAGTGGTCTAGCGGGACAGACCGGGGAGCTGTTTTTT. This gives the protein CASSGLAGQTGELFF.